A single sample is the source of the 20 T cell receptor beta chains below, sequenced in a study of cytomegalovirus exposure and HLA in healthy donors. 60 Vbeta and 13 Jbeta primers were used in PCR. The data were produced by immunoSEQ multiplex PCR, yet TCRdb's version contains in-frame clones alone and is incomplete. This sample carries about 100,000 clones, around 80% of them seen once, and the ten largest clones take 13% to 15%. What was sequenced was PBMCs. These TCRs come from a male donor in good health and CMV-seropositive.

This chain uses TRBV5-6 with TRBJ2-6; D perhaps matches TRBD2 (6 bases). CDR3 length: 17 amino acids. CDR1 SGHDT and CDR2 YYEEEE come from the germline V gene. The germline V and J ends were trimmed by 0 bases and 5 bases, with 15 bases remaining between them. The CDR3 region is CASSLALGRDWANVLTF. The CDR3 DNA sequence: TGTGCCAGCAGCTTGGCGTTGGGTAGGGACTGGGCCAACGTCCTGACTTTC.

The chain carries TRBV5-4 and TRBJ2-3; D might be TRBD1 (6 bases). Germline V gene lookup returns CDR1 SGHNT and CDR2 YYREEE (reference sequence). The CDR3 totals 17 residues. V lost 3 bases to trimming and J lost 3 bases, with 20 bases between them. Written as DNA, the CDR3 is TGTGCCAGCAGCTCCCTTCGTGGGACAATGGGGACAGATACGCAGTATTTT. Its protein is CASSSLRGTMGTDTQYF.

The chain couples TRBV29-1 to TRBJ2-3; tentatively, D is TRBD2 (6 bases). This CDR3 comprises 14 residues. V lost 1 base and J lost 6, with 14 bases in between. In germline, CDR1 is SQVTM, CDR2 ANQGSEA. The CDR3: CSVEVGGLGDTQYF. The CDR3 DNA follows: TGCAGCGTTGAAGTTGGGGGGTTGGGGGATACGCAGTATTTT.

The V and J genes are TRBV5-1 and TRBJ2-7; 10 bases fit TRBD1. The V and J ends lost 2 bases and 0 bases, in that order; junction bases with no gene match: 8. The CDR3 spans 17 residues. CDR1 SGHRS and CDR2 YFSETQ come from the germline V gene. The CDR3 here is CASSLGGGTGVSYEQYF. As DNA, the CDR3 is TGCGCCAGCAGCTTAGGAGGCGGGACAGGGGTCTCCTACGAGCAGTACTTC.

The rearrangement uses TRBV9 and TRBJ2-3; 8 bases are shared with TRBD2. The germline gives CDR1 SGDLS, CDR2 YYNGEE. The ends lost 6 bases at V and 2 bases at J; junction bases unmatched: 8. This CDR3 contains 15 residues. Here the CDR3 reads CASNQRGTYTDTQYF. The CDR3 DNA is TGTGCCAGCAACCAGCGGGGGACCTACACAGATACGCAGTATTTT.

This clone was counted a few times. V gene TRBV5-6 combines with J gene TRBJ1-5; TRBD1 is a possible D gene (5 bases). Per the germline V gene, CDR1 is SGHDT and CDR2 is YYEEEE. V lost 6 bases and J 2 bases, leaving 15 bases between the germline ends. The CDR3 totals 15 residues. The CDR3 region has the DNA TGTGCCAGCACCCTGTCGGGGGATGGCAATCAGCCCCAGCATTTT. The encoded protein is CASTLSGDGNQPQHF.

In this sample, this clone turned up a few times. The chain is built from TRBV5-4 and TRBJ2-2; a possible D gene is TRBD1 (5 bases). The V gene's germline CDR1 is SGHNT and CDR2 YYREEE (reference sequence). The CDR3 is 16 amino acids. V shed 4 bases and J shed 6 bases, with 19 bases lying between them. The CDR3 DNA sequence: TGTGCCAGCAGCCCTGGGCAACAGGCAAATGCCGGGGAGCTGTTTTTT. As protein: CASSPGQQANAGELFF.

This chain links TRBV10-1 with TRBJ1-4; TRBD1 is a possible D gene (5 bases). With 0 bases removed from V and 11 bases from J, the gap between germline ends came to 13 bases. CDR1 and CDR2 (germline): WNHNN, SYGVQD (reference sequence). The CDR3 has 14 amino acids. CDR3 bases: TGCGCCAGCAGTGAGTCTGGCAGGGCTGGGAAACTGTTTTTT. Amino acid sequence: CASSESGRAGKLFF.

This clone was recorded once. The CDR3 is CASSPGLAAYEQYF. DNA for the CDR3: TGTGCCAGCAGTCCGGGACTAGCGGCTTACGAGCAGTACTTC. The V and J genes are TRBV2 and TRBJ2-7; 11 bases align to TRBD2. J gave up 4 bases and V 5 bases, and 4 bases lay outside the gene matches. There are 14 residues in the CDR3. CDR1 and CDR2 from the germline V gene are SNHLY and FYNNEI.

This chain links TRBV7-8 with TRBJ2-2; D perhaps matches TRBD1 (5 bases). The CDR3 runs 14 residues. Trimming shortened V by 3 bases and J by 3 bases, and 8 bases separated the two germline ends. CDR1 and CDR2 (germline): SGHVS, FQNEAQ. The CDR3 loop is CASSFVRDTGELFF. The CDR3 DNA reads as TGTGCCAGCAGCTTTGTCAGGGACACCGGGGAGCTGTTTTTT. Full variable domain (remainder filled in from reference TRBV7-8 and TRBJ2-2): GAGVSQSPRYKVAKRGQDVALRCDPISGHVSLFWYQQALGQGPEFLTYFQNEAQLDKSGLPSDRFFAERPEGSVSTLKIQRTQQEDSAVYLCASSFVRDTGELFFGEGSRLTVL.

The chain links TRBV29-1 to TRBJ2-5; TRBD2 agrees at 8 bases. The V gene end was trimmed by 1 base and the J gene end by 7 bases; junction bases not matched to a gene: 8. CDR1 and CDR2 from the germline V gene are SQVTM and ANQGSEA. This CDR3 is built from 14 residues. CDR3 amino acids: CSVEATYREGTQYF. CDR3 in DNA: TGCAGCGTTGAAGCCACATATCGGGAGGGGACCCAGTACTTC.

This sequence joins TRBV27 and TRBJ1-2, with 7 bases identical to TRBD1. CDR1 and CDR2 (germline): MNHEY, SMNVEV (reference sequence). Losses at the gene ends were 3 bases for V and 4 bases for J; bases not matched to a gene: 5. CDR3 length equals 14 residues. CDR3 DNA sequence: TGTGCCAGCAGTTTCTCCCCAGGGGGCTATGGCTACACCTTC. Its translation: CASSFSPGGYGYTF.

This clone was seen a single time. The CDR3 region is CASSPHGDSGANVLTF. CDR3 sequence (DNA): TGTGCCAGCAGTCCGCACGGGGACTCTGGGGCCAACGTCCTGACTTTC. The V and J genes are TRBV27 and TRBJ2-6, with D maybe TRBD2 (5 bases). This CDR3 has 16 residues. Germline CDR1 MNHEY, CDR2 SMNVEV (reference sequence). V was clipped by 5 bases and J by 0 bases, with 11 bases between them.

The chain recombines TRBV9 with TRBJ1-2; perhaps TRBD1 as D (5 bases). Between the trimmed V and J ends, which lost 3 bases and 0 bases, there was a span of 12 bases. Germline CDR1 reads SGDLS; CDR2 reads YYNGEE. The CDR3 loop spans 15 amino acids. CDR3 sequence reads: CASSAPGPANYGYTF. The CDR3 DNA is TGTGCCAGCAGCGCCCCAGGGCCAGCTAACTATGGCTACACCTTC.

V and J are TRBV7-2 and TRBJ1-1, with 8 bases aligning to TRBD1. V shed 2 bases, J shed 1 base, and the junction held 12 bases outside the gene matches. The CDR3 is 18 amino acids. From germline, CDR1 is SGHTA and CDR2 FQGNSA. This CDR3 is CASSLLGSTGGWNTEAFF. As DNA, the CDR3 is TGTGCCAGCAGCTTACTAGGTTCAACAGGGGGATGGAACACTGAAGCTTTCTTT.

This clone was picked up one time. This chain uses TRBV4-1 with TRBJ2-2; the D gene is possibly TRBD2 (7 bases). The CDR3 is made up of 18 amino acids. The germline gives CDR1 MGHRA, CDR2 YSYEKL. Between the trimmed V and J ends, which lost 0 bases and 5 bases, there was a span of 19 bases. The DNA for the CDR3 is TGCGCCAGCAGCCAAGATCTGTTGAGGGGGGGCCGTACCGGGGAGCTGTTTTTT. Encoded protein: CASSQDLLRGGRTGELFF.

As concerns this clone: The junction departs from germline at one end; a sequencing error may be responsible. V gene TRBV7-2 combines with J gene TRBJ2-7, with TRBD2 matching 10 bases. This CDR3 has 12 residues. Germline values: CDR1 SGHTA, CDR2 FQGNSA. This chain's CDR3 is CASSLLGLAVDF. The DNA of the CDR3 is TGTGCCAGCAGCCTTCTCGGACTAGCGGTCGACTTC.

Of note for this clone: One junction end disagrees with the germline gene, perhaps due to a read error. This chain links TRBV10-3 with TRBJ2-1; D remains unclear. The CDR3 totals 12 residues. Germline V CDR1 and CDR2: ENHRY, SYGVKD. CDR3 nucleotides: TGTGCCAGCAGTTGGGCCTCCAATGAGCAGTTCTTC. Translating gives CASSWASNEQFF.

The chain uses TRBV4-3 and TRBJ2-2, with D possibly TRBD2 on 6 matching bases. V lost 2 bases, J lost 4 bases, and 11 bases lay in between. The CDR3 loop spans 15 amino acids. Looked up from germline, CDR1 is LGHNA and CDR2 is YSLEER. The CDR3: CASSQPGLLTGELFF. The DNA of the CDR3 is TGCGCCAGCAGCCAACCGGGACTTCTCACCGGGGAGCTGTTTTTT.

The chain combines TRBV7-2 with TRBJ2-6; possible D gene TRBD1, 6 bases. Trimming shortened V by 11 bases and J by 1 base, and 21 bases separated the two germline ends. The CDR3 has 17 residues. Germline assignment: CDR1 SGHTA and CDR2 FQGNSA. The CDR3 sequence: CAASRRGKWSGANVLTF. The DNA of the CDR3 is TGTGCCGCCTCAAGAAGGGGGAAGTGGTCTGGGGCCAACGTCCTGACTTTC. The full variable domain, its missing parts supplied by reference TRBV7-2 and TRBJ2-6, is GAGVSQSPSNKVTEKGKDVELRCDPISGHTALYWYRQSLGQGLEFLIYFQGNSAPDKSGLPSDRFSAERTGGSVSTLTIQRTQQEDSAVYLCAASRRGKWSGANVLTFGAGSRLTVL.